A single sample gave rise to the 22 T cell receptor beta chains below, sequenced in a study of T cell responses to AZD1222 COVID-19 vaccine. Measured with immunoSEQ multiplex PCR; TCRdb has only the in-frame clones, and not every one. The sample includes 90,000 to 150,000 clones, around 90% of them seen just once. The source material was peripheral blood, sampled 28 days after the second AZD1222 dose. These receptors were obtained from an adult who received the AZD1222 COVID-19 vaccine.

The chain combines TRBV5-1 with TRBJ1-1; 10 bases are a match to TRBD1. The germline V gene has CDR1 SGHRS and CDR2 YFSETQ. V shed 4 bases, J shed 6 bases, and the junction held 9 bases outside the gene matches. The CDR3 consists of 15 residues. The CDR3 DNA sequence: TGCGCCAGCAGCGCGGGACAGGGGAAAGGCCCTGAAGCTTTCTTT. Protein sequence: CASSAGQGKGPEAFF.

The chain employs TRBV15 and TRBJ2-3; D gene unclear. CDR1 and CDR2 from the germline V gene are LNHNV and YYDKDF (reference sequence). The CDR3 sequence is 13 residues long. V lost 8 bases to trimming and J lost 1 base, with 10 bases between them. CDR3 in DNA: TGTGCCACCCAATTTCAAGGCACAGATACGCAGTATTTT. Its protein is CATQFQGTDTQYF.

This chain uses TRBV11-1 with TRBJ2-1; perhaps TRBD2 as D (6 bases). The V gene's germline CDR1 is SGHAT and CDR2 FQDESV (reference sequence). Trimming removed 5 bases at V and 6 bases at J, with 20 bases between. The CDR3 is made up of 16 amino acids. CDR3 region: CASSPPTSRGANEQFF. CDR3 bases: TGTGCCAGCAGCCCTCCGACTAGTCGCGGGGCCAATGAGCAGTTCTTC.

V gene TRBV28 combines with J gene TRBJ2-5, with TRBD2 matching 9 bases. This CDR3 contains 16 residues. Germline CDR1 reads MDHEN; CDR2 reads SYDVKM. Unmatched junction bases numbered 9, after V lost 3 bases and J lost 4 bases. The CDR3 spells CASSFSLAGRGETQYF. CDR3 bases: TGTGCCAGCAGTTTCTCGCTAGCGGGGCGGGGAGAGACCCAGTACTTC.

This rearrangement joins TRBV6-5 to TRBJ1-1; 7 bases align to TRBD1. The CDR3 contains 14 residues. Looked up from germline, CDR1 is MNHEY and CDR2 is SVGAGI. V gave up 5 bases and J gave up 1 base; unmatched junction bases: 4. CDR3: CASSKRQGNTEAFF. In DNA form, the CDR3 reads TGTGCCAGCAGTAAACGACAGGGGAACACTGAAGCTTTCTTT.

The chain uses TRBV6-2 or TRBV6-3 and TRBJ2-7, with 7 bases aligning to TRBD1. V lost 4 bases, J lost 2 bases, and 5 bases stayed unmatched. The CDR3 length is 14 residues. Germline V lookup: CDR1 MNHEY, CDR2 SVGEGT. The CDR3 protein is CASSWGQNAYEQYF. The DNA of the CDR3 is TGTGCCAGCAGTTGGGGACAGAACGCCTACGAGCAGTACTTC.

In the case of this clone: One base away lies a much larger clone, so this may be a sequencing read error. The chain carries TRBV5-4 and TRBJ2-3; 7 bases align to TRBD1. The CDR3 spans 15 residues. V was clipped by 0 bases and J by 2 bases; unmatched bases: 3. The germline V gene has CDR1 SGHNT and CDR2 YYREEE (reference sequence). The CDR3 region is CASSLGGQPTDTQYF. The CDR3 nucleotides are TGTGCCAGCAGCTTGGGGGGACAGCCCACAGATACGCAGTATTTT. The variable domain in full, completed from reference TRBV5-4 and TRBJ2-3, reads ETGVTQSPTHLIKTRGQQVTLRCSSQSGHNTVSWYQQALGQGPQFIFQYYREEENGRGNFPPRFSGLQFPNYSSELNVNALELDDSALYLCASSLGGQPTDTQYFGPGTRLTVL.

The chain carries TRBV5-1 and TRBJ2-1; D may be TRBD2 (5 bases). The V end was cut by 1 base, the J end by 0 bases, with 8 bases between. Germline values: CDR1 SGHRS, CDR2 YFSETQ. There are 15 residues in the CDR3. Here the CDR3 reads CASSLSGSSYNEQFF. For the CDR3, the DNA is TGCGCCAGCAGCTTGTCGGGGAGCTCCTACAATGAGCAGTTCTTC.

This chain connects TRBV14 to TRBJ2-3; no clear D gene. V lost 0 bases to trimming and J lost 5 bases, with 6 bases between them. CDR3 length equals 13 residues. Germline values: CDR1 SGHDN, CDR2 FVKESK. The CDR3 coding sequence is TGTGCCAGCAGCCAAGACATCGAAGATACGCAGTATTTT. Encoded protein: CASSQDIEDTQYF.

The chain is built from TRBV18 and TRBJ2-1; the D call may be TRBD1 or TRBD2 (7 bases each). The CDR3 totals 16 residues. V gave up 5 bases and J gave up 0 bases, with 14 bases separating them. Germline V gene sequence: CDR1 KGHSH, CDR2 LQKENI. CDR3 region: CASSGTAGSSYNEQFF. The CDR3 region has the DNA TGTGCCAGCTCAGGGACAGCGGGGAGCTCCTACAATGAGCAGTTCTTC.

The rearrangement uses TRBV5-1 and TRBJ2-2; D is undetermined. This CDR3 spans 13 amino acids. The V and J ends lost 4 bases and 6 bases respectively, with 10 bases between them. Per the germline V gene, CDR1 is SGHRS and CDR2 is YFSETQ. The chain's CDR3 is CASSLEVSGELFF. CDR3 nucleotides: TGCGCCAGCAGCCTGGAAGTTTCCGGGGAGCTGTTTTTT.

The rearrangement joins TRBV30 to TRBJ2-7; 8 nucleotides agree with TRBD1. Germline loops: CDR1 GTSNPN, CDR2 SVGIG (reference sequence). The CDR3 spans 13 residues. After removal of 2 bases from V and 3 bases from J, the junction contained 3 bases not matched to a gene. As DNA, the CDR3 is TGTGCCTGGAGTCCAGGACAGGGCTACGAGCAGTACTTC. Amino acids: CAWSPGQGYEQYF.

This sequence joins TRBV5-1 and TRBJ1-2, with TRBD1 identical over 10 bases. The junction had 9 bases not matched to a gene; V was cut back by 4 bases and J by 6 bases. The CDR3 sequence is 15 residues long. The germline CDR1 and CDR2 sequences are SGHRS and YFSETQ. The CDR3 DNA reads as TGCGCCAGCAGCGGGGCCCTGACAGGGGGCGATGGCTACACCTTC. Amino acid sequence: CASSGALTGGDGYTF.

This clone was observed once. Written as DNA, the CDR3 is TGTGCCAGCAGCTTGGCACAGGGTCTCTATGGCTACACCTTC. Residues: CASSLAQGLYGYTF. The chain recombines TRBV5-4 with TRBJ1-2; D possibly corresponds to TRBD1 (6 bases). V shed 0 bases and J shed 4 bases, with 10 bases lying between them. Germline V lookup: CDR1 SGHNT, CDR2 YYREEE (reference sequence). The CDR3 length is 14 residues.

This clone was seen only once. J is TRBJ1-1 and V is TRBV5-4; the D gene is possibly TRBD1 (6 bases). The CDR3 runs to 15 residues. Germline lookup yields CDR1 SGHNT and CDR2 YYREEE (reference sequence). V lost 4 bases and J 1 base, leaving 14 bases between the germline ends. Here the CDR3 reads CASSPGGGQNTEAFF. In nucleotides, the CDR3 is TGTGCCAGCAGCCCCGGGGGGGGGCAGAACACTGAAGCTTTCTTT.

CDR3 sequence: CASSGDLFEAFF. CDR3 DNA sequence: TGTGCCAGCAGCGGTGACCTCTTTGAGGCTTTCTTT. The chain joins TRBV28 to TRBJ1-1; D ambiguous. The CDR3 loop spans 12 amino acids. Trimming shortened V by 6 bases and J by 11 bases, and 16 bases separated the two germline ends. Germline values: CDR1 MDHEN, CDR2 SYDVKM. Based on the CDR3 plus reference TRBV28 and TRBJ1-1, the full variable domain is DVKVTQSSRYLVKRTGEKVFLECVQDMDHENMFWYRQDPGLGLRLIYFSYDVKMKEKGDIPEGYSVSREKKERFSLILESASTNQTSMYLCASSGDLFEAFFGQGTRLTVV.

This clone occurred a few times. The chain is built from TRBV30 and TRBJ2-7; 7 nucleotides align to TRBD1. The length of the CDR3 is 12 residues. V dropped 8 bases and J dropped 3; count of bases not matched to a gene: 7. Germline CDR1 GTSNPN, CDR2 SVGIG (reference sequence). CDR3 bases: TGTGCCGGTACAGGGGACAGCTACGAGCAGTACTTC. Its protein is CAGTGDSYEQYF.

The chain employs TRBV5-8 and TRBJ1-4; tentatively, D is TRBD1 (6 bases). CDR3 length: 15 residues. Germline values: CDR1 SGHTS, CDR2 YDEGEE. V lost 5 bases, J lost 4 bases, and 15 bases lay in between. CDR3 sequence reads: CASSSDRRFNEKLFF. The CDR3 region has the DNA TGTGCCAGCAGTTCGGACAGACGATTTAATGAAAAACTGTTTTTT.

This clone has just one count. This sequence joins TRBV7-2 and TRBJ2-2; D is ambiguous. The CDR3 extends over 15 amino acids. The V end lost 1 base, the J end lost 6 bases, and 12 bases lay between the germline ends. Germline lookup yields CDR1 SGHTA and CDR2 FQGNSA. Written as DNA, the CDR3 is TGTGCCAGCAGCTTAGGACCCGGAGAATCCGGGGAGCTGTTTTTT. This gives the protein CASSLGPGESGELFF.

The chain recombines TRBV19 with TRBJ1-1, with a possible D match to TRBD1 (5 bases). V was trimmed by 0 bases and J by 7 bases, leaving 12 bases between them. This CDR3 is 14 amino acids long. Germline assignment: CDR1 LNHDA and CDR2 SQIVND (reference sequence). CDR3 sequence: CASSIERGIDEAFF. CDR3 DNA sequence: TGTGCCAGTAGTATAGAACGGGGGATTGATGAAGCTTTCTTT.

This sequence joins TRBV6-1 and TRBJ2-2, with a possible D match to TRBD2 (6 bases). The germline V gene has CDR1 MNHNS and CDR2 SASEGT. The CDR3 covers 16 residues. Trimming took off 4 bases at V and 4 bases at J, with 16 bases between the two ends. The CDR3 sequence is CASSGRAGRGTGELFF. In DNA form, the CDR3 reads TGTGCCAGCAGTGGGAGGGCAGGCCGAGGCACCGGGGAGCTGTTTTTT.

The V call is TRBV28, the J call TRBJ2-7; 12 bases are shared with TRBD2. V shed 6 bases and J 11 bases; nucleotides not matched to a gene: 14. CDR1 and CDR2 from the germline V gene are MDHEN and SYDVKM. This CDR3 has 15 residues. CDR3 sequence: CASREGGTSGFVEYF. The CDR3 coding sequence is TGTGCCAGCAGGGAGGGCGGGACTAGCGGGTTTGTGGAGTACTTC.